One and the same sample provided the 19 T cell receptor beta chains below, sequenced in a study of blood T cell repertoires in COVID-19. Some clones are missing from TCRdb's copy, which holds only in-frame ones; the method was immunoSEQ multiplex PCR. The sample lists under 95,000 clones; around 87% were seen once. Sequencing was performed on peripheral blood. These receptor sequences come from a woman older than 75 with acute or convalescent COVID-19.

The chain links TRBV27 to TRBJ2-1; TRBD1 might be the D (6 bases). V was trimmed by 7 bases and J by 0 bases, leaving 16 bases between them. Per the germline V gene, CDR1 is MNHEY and CDR2 is SMNVEV (reference sequence). CDR3 size: 16 residues. Here the CDR3 DNA reads TGTGCCAGCACCCCGTCCGGACAGCACTCCTACAATGAGCAGTTCTTC. Protein product: CASTPSGQHSYNEQFF.

The V and J genes are TRBV3-1 (or the pseudogene TRBV3-2) and TRBJ2-5; no firm D call. Germline CDR1 reads LGHDT; CDR2 reads YNNKEL (reference sequence). V was trimmed by 3 bases and J by 6 bases, leaving 14 bases between them. The CDR3 covers 14 residues. CDR3 loop: CASSHSPESKTQYF. Here the CDR3 DNA reads TGTGCCAGCAGCCACTCCCCGGAGTCTAAGACCCAGTACTTC.

This clone has just one count. The chain joins TRBV29-1 to TRBJ1-1; no clear D gene. The length of the CDR3 is 12 residues. V lost 3 bases and J lost 6, with 11 bases in between. Germline V lookup: CDR1 SQVTM, CDR2 ANQGSEA. The CDR3, as DNA: TGCAGCGTTGATAGAGCAGGATCTGAAGCTTTCTTT. Its translation: CSVDRAGSEAFF.

This clone was detected only once. The chain combines TRBV5-1 with TRBJ2-1; TRBD2 matches at 7 bases. V was pared by 5 bases and J by 7 bases, with 15 bases of the junction left unmatched. Germline V lookup: CDR1 SGHRS, CDR2 YFSETQ. This CDR3 has 16 residues. The CDR3 sequence is CASSQLGSRERNEQFF. The CDR3, as DNA: TGCGCCAGCAGTCAGCTGGGTTCGCGGGAGAGGAATGAGCAGTTCTTC.

In its sample, this clone was seen once. J is TRBJ1-6 and V is TRBV3-1 (or the pseudogene TRBV3-2); no clear D gene. From germline, CDR1 is LGHDT and CDR2 YNNKEL (reference sequence). Between the trimmed V and J ends, which lost 4 bases and 7 bases, there was a span of 8 bases. This CDR3 spans 13 amino acids. The CDR3 spells CASSPTWNSPLHF. Written as DNA, the CDR3 is TGTGCCAGCAGCCCGACTTGGAATTCACCCCTCCACTTT.

The chain joins TRBV19 to TRBJ1-1; D unclear. This CDR3 region has 14 residues. The V gene's germline CDR1 is LNHDA and CDR2 SQIVND (reference sequence). V shed 1 base and J shed 7 bases, with 13 bases lying between them. The CDR3 sequence is CASSIVRGRDEAFF. CDR3 DNA sequence: TGTGCCAGTAGTATAGTCCGAGGGCGGGATGAAGCTTTCTTT.

The gene calls are TRBV28 and TRBJ1-5; 10 bases agree with TRBD1. The CDR3 runs 12 residues. Trimming removed 6 bases from V and 9 bases from J; junction bases left unmatched: 2. The germline V gene has CDR1 MDHEN and CDR2 SYDVKM. CDR3 region: CASRTGGAPQHF. CDR3 sequence (DNA): TGTGCCAGCAGGACAGGGGGCGCGCCCCAGCATTTT.

The chain uses TRBV7-9 and TRBJ1-2; D remains ambiguous. The CDR3 loop spans 13 amino acids. From germline, CDR1 is SEHNR and CDR2 FQNEAQ (reference sequence). The ends were cut back, 5 bases at V and 7 bases at J, with 14 bases in the middle. The CDR3 spells CASSPAGPTGYTF. Here the CDR3 DNA reads TGTGCCAGCAGCCCCGCGGGTCCGACTGGCTACACCTTC.

This chain joins TRBV7-9 and TRBJ2-6; a weak D match, TRBD2 (5 bases). V was shortened by 0 bases and J by 4 bases, with 10 bases between the two germline ends. Germline assignment: CDR1 SEHNR and CDR2 FQNEAQ (reference sequence). CDR3 length equals 16 residues. CDR3 coding DNA: TGTGCCAGCAGCTTAGCAGCGGTAGCCGGGGCCAACGTCCTGACTTTC. Protein product: CASSLAAVAGANVLTF.

The chain uses TRBV11-3 and TRBJ2-7; 7 bases align to TRBD1. Germline values: CDR1 SGHNT, CDR2 YENEEA. Trimming cost V 5 bases and J 5 bases; bases outside gene matches: 6. The CDR3 runs to 13 residues. The CDR3 is CASSIRTGDEQYF. In DNA form, the CDR3 reads TGTGCCAGCAGCATACGTACAGGGGACGAGCAGTACTTC.

The chain joins TRBV9 to TRBJ1-2, with 7 positions matching TRBD1. The V and J ends lost 3 bases and 6 bases, in that order; junction bases with no gene match: 14. The germline V gene encodes CDR1 SGDLS and CDR2 YYNGEE. The CDR3 covers 16 residues. CDR3 nucleotides: TGTGCCAGCAGCGCCCGACAGGGCCTGCGGGAGGATGGCTACACCTTC. It is translated as CASSARQGLREDGYTF.

The V gene is TRBV14, the J gene TRBJ1-5; no clear D gene. Germline CDR1 is SGHDN and CDR2 is FVKESK. The CDR3 is 14 residues long. Deletions cut 9 bases from V and 5 bases from J, with 17 bases between. CDR3 in DNA: TGTGCCAGGAGGAGGGTAATTACGGATCAGCCCCAGCATTTT. Protein: CARRRVITDQPQHF.

The chain combines TRBV2 with TRBJ2-2; a weak D match, TRBD1 (6 bases). Trimming left V 7 bases short and J 0 bases short, with 9 bases between. This CDR3 is built from 14 residues. CDR1 is SNHLY and CDR2 is FYNNEI in the germline V gene. CDR3 nucleotides: TGTGCCAGCAACAGGGATGCGAACACCGGGGAGCTGTTTTTT. Translating it yields CASNRDANTGELFF.

The rearrangement links TRBV14 to TRBJ2-2; 12 bases align to TRBD2. This CDR3 has 16 residues. CDR1 is SGHDN, CDR2 FVKESK, per germline. With 4 bases clipped from V and 4 bases from J, the junction kept 4 bases outside the gene matches. In DNA form, the CDR3 reads TGTGCCAGCAGCCCCCTAGCGGGGGGGCGCACCGGGGAGCTGTTTTTT. Protein sequence: CASSPLAGGRTGELFF. Full variable domain (outside the CDR3, taken from reference TRBV14 and TRBJ2-2): EAGVTQFPSHSVIEKGQTVTLRCDPISGHDNLYWYRRVMGKEIKFLLHFVKESKQDESGMPNNRFLAERTGGTYSTLKVQPAELEDSGVYFCASSPLAGGRTGELFFGEGSRLTVL.

V and J are TRBV12-3 or TRBV12-4 and TRBJ1-1; weak D call: TRBD1 (5 bases). The CDR3 length is 12 residues. Deletions cut 3 bases from V and 8 bases from J, with 10 bases between. CDR3 region: CASSLGQVEAFF. In DNA, the CDR3 is TGTGCCAGCAGTTTGGGGCAGGTAGAAGCTTTCTTT.

This clone was observed a few times. The CDR3 DNA is TGTGCCAGCAGACCGACTAGCGGGAGGGCCAATGGTGAGCAGTTCTTC. Protein sequence: CASRPTSGRANGEQFF. The rearrangement links TRBV2 to TRBJ2-1; TRBD2 matches 14 bases. V gave up 6 bases and J gave up 9 bases; unmatched junction bases: 10. The CDR3 has 16 residues. CDR1 is SNHLY and CDR2 is FYNNEI in the germline V gene.

CDR3 DNA sequence: TGCGCCAGCAGCCAAGGGGCCGCTCCATCATCAGCTAACTATGGCTACACCTTC. Amino acid sequence: CASSQGAAPSSANYGYTF. V is TRBV5-1 and J is TRBJ1-2, with D perhaps TRBD1 (5 bases). The V end was cut by 4 bases, the J end by 0 bases, with 22 bases between. CDR3 length: 18 residues. From germline, CDR1 is SGHRS and CDR2 YFSETQ. Full variable domain (outside the CDR3, taken from reference TRBV5-1 and TRBJ1-2): KAGVTQTPRYLIKTRGQQVTLSCSPISGHRSVSWYQQTPGQGLQFLFEYFSETQRNKGNFPGRFSGRQFSNSRSEMNVSTLELGDSALYLCASSQGAAPSSANYGYTFGSGTRLTVV.

The J gene is TRBJ2-5, the V gene TRBV19; 10 bases align to TRBD1. CDR1 LNHDA and CDR2 SQIVND come from the germline V gene (reference sequence). V lost 6 bases and J lost 6; bases outside the gene matches: 10. There are 15 residues in the CDR3. CDR3 sequence reads: CASSISGQGPKTQYF. The CDR3 DNA is TGTGCCAGTAGCATATCGGGACAGGGGCCAAAGACCCAGTACTTC. Full variable domain (missing parts from reference TRBV19 and TRBJ2-5): DGGITQSPKYLFRKEGQNVTLSCEQNLNHDAMYWYRQDPGQGLRLIYYSQIVNDFQKGDIAEGYSVSREKKESFPLTVTSAQKNPTAFYLCASSISGQGPKTQYFGPGTRLLVL.

The gene calls are TRBV10-3 and TRBJ1-6; D possibly corresponds to TRBD1 (5 bases). The germline V gene has CDR1 ENHRY and CDR2 SYGVKD. The CDR3 sequence is 14 residues long. Trimming took off 3 bases at V and 7 bases at J, with 10 bases between the two ends. The CDR3 coding sequence is TGTGCCATCAGTGAAGGGGTTGAAAATTCACCCCTCCACTTT. This encodes CAISEGVENSPLHF.